This note documents a single T cell receptor beta chain sequence. The data were taken from a study of CD8 T cells in Susac syndrome. RNA totalling roughly 0.5 to 1 ug underwent reverse transcription with random hexamers. TCR beta CDR3 was amplified by immunoSEQ covering 54 Vbeta and 13 Jbeta. MiXCR, applied by TCRdb to the immunoSEQ multiplex PCR reads, yields one record per CDR3 protein. The sample includes 150,000 to 200,000 distinct CDR3 sequences, approximately 94% seen only once; the top ten take 0.093%. TEMRA cells were FACS-enriched, while CD8+ and CD4+ T cells were negatively isolated. This CDR3 region has 13 residues. Germline assignment: CDR1 MNHEY and CDR2 SVGEGT. V was clipped by 8 bases and J by 3 bases, with 13 bases between them.

The origin of this receptor is a human donor with multiple sclerosis. The sequencing sample was made of CD4+ T cells from PBMCs. This chain joins TRBV6-2 or TRBV6-3 and TRBJ1-2, with D perhaps matching TRBD1 (5 bases). DNA for the CDR3: TGTGCCAGCCGCGGGGGTTTGGACTATGGCTACACCTTC. Its translation is CASRGGLDYGYTF.